Following are 13 T cell receptor beta chains from one sample sequenced in a study of blood T cell repertoires in COVID-19. Here immunoSEQ multiplex PCR was the method, and the copy in TCRdb shows in-frame clones only, minus some. The sample has tens of thousands of clones, roughly four fifths seen once. Sequencing used peripheral blood. The receptors derive from a man between 65 and 85 years old with active or convalescent COVID-19.

Ten or more counts support this clone. The chain recombines TRBV7-9 with TRBJ1-2; weak D call: TRBD1 (5 bases). Looked up from germline, CDR1 is SEHNR and CDR2 is FQNEAQ (reference sequence). The CDR3 totals 13 residues. The V end was cut by 4 bases, the J end by 4 bases, with 10 bases between. The CDR3 reads CASSSRGVYGYTF. CDR3 coding DNA: TGTGCCAGCAGCTCCCGGGGGGTCTATGGCTACACCTTC.

This chain uses TRBV5-1 with TRBJ2-7; D might be TRBD2 (6 bases). Trimming removed 5 bases at V and 0 bases at J, with 12 bases between. Germline V lookup: CDR1 SGHRS, CDR2 YFSETQ. This CDR3 region has 14 residues. The CDR3 sequence: CASRLQTSSYEQYF. DNA of the CDR3: TGCGCCAGCAGGTTACAGACTAGCTCCTACGAGCAGTACTTC.

The rearrangement links TRBV9 to TRBJ2-1; D is undetermined. Trimming stripped 3 bases from V and 9 bases from J, with 7 bases between. Germline V gene lookup returns CDR1 SGDLS and CDR2 YYNGEE. The CDR3 covers 11 residues. The CDR3 sequence: CASSATAEQFF. The CDR3 DNA is TGTGCCAGCAGCGCAACAGCTGAGCAGTTCTTC.

This chain uses TRBV19 with TRBJ2-3; 8 nucleotides agree with TRBD1. Trimming at V came to 2 bases and at J to 2 bases, leaving 6 bases not matched to a gene. Germline values: CDR1 LNHDA, CDR2 SQIVND (reference sequence). This CDR3 comprises 16 residues. CDR3 loop: CASSILGRGHTDTQYF. CDR3 sequence (DNA): TGTGCCAGTAGTATATTGGGCAGGGGGCACACAGATACGCAGTATTTT.

The genes are TRBV19 and TRBJ1-6, with D possibly being TRBD1 (6 bases). Trimming removed 7 bases from V and 1 base from J, with 11 bases in between. The CDR3 totals 15 residues. From germline, CDR1 is LNHDA and CDR2 SQIVND (reference sequence). The CDR3 nucleotides read TGTGCCAGTAAAGTGGGGGCTTCCTATAATTCACCCCTCCACTTT. It specifies CASKVGASYNSPLHF.

In DNA, the CDR3 is TGTGCCAGCAGCGACTCCGACAGGGCCCCTCATTCACCCCTCCACTTT. Protein product: CASSDSDRAPHSPLHF. This chain links TRBV13 with TRBJ1-6; 7 nucleotides agree with TRBD1. Germline CDR1 PRHDT, CDR2 FYEKMQ (reference sequence). With 5 bases clipped from V and 8 bases from J, the junction kept 12 bases outside the gene matches. This CDR3 is 16 amino acids long. Full variable domain (rest looked up from reference TRBV13 and TRBJ1-6): AAGVIQSPRHLIKEKRETATLKCYPIPRHDTVYWYQQGPGQDPQFLISFYEKMQSDKGSIPDRFSAQQFSDYHSELNMSSLELGDSALYFCASSDSDRAPHSPLHFGNGTRLTVT.

The chain uses TRBV12-5 and TRBJ1-2; unclear D gene. The CDR3 totals 12 residues. V was clipped by 5 bases and J by 5 bases, with 9 bases between them. CDR1 is LGHNT, CDR2 FRNRAP, per germline. The CDR3, as DNA: TGTGCTAGTGGTGCAACAGCTTATGGCTACACCTTC. Amino acids: CASGATAYGYTF.

The chain is built from TRBV5-1 and TRBJ2-1, with D possibly matching TRBD2 (6 bases). V was pared by 4 bases and J by 8 bases, with 13 bases between. This CDR3 contains 13 residues. The germline V gene has CDR1 SGHRS and CDR2 YFSETQ. CDR3 region: CASSPGTSYEQFF. The DNA for the CDR3 is TGCGCCAGCAGCCCCGGGACTTCCTATGAGCAGTTCTTC. Looking up the rest from reference TRBV5-1 and TRBJ2-1 gives the full variable domain: KAGVTQTPRYLIKTRGQQVTLSCSPISGHRSVSWYQQTPGQGLQFLFEYFSETQRNKGNFPGRFSGRQFSNSRSEMNVSTLELGDSALYLCASSPGTSYEQFFGPGTRLTVL.

A single count supports this clone. The chain employs TRBV11-2 and TRBJ2-1; a weak D match, TRBD2 (5 bases). CDR1 is SGHAT, CDR2 FQNNGV, per germline. V gave up 4 bases and J gave up 0 bases, with 10 bases separating them. This CDR3 contains 15 residues. The CDR3 nucleotides are TGTGCCAGCAGCTATACTACTAGCTCCTACAATGAGCAGTTCTTC. Translation gives CASSYTTSSYNEQFF.

This chain uses TRBV28 with TRBJ1-4; D may be TRBD1 (5 bases). Per germline, CDR1 MDHEN and CDR2 SYDVKM. This CDR3 has 11 amino acids. The V end lost 9 bases, the J end lost 11 bases, and 13 bases lay between the germline ends. CDR3 amino acids: CASNWGVKLFF. DNA for the CDR3: TGTGCCAGTAACTGGGGGGTGAAACTGTTTTTT.

The chain has TRBV6-1 and TRBJ1-2, with 9 positions matching TRBD1. The trim removed 5 bases at V and 4 bases at J, leaving 8 bases unmatched. The CDR3 spans 15 residues. Germline CDR1 is MNHNS and CDR2 is SASEGT. The DNA for the CDR3 is TGTGCCAGCAGTCACACAGGGGGCCCCTCCTATGGCTACACCTTC. Protein product: CASSHTGGPSYGYTF.

The chain recombines TRBV18 with TRBJ2-2; tentatively, D is TRBD1 (5 bases). Looked up from germline, CDR1 is KGHSH and CDR2 is LQKENI. V was cut by 3 bases and J by 5 bases, with 7 bases left in between. This CDR3 has 13 residues. The chain's CDR3 is CASSPTVTGELFF. In nucleotides, the CDR3 is TGTGCCAGCTCACCGACAGTTACCGGGGAGCTGTTTTTT.

V gene TRBV19 combines with J gene TRBJ1-2; D is perhaps TRBD1 (5 bases). Trimming removed 5 bases from V and 5 bases from J, with 12 bases in between. Germline assignment: CDR1 LNHDA and CDR2 SQIVND (reference sequence). The CDR3 loop spans 13 amino acids. CDR3 nucleotides: TGTGCCAGTAGTGGAGAAGGGGCTTATGGCTACACCTTC. Translated, it gives CASSGEGAYGYTF.